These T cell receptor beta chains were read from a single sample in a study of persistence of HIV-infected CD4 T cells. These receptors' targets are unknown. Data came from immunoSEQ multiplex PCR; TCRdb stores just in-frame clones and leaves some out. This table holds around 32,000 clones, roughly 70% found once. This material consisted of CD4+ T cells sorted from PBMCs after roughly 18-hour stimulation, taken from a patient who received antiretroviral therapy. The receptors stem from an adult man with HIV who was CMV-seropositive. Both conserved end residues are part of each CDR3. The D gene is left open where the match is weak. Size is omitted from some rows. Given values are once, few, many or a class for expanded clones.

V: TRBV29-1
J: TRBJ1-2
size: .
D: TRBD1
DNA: TGCAGCGTTGACGGGGACAGGGTACGGTATGGCTACACCTTC
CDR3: CSVDGDRVRYGYTF

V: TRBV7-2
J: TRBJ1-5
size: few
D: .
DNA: TGTGCCAGCAGCTTAGTGGGCGGAGATTTGCAGCCCCAGCATTTT
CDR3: CASSLVGGDLQPQHF

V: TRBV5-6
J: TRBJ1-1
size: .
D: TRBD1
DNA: TGTGCCAGCAGCTTGATGGTCACAGCAGGACAGGGCCACACTGAAGCTTTCTTT
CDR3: CASSLMVTAGQGHTEAFF

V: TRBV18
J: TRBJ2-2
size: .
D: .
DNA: TGTGCCAGCTCACCACCAGGCCTCAATAAGGCCGGGGAGCTGTTTTTT
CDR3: CASSPPGLNKAGELFF

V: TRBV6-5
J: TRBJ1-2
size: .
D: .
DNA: TGTGCCAGCAGCCCCACAGGGAACTATGGCTACACCTTC
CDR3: CASSPTGNYGYTF

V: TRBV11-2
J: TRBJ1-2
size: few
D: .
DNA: TGTGCCAGCAGCTTGGGGAGGGGTCGCAGTAATGGCTACACCTTC
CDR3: CASSLGRGRSNGYTF

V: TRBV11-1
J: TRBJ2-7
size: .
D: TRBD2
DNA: TGTGCCAGCAGCCGTCGACTAGCGGGGAGCTCCTACGAGCAGTACTTC
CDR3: CASSRRLAGSSYEQYF

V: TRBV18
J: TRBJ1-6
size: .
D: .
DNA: TGTGCCAGCTCACCCCCCTGGGGGGTGAGCAATTCACCCCTCCACTTT
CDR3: CASSPPWGVSNSPLHF

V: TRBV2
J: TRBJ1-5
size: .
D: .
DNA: TGTGCCAGCAGTGAATGGCAGGCAAATCAGCCCCAGCATTTT
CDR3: CASSEWQANQPQHF

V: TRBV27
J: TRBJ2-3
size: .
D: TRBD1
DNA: TGTGCCAGCAGTTTATCGACAAGACAGGGGGCGGGGACAGATACGCAGTATTTT
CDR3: CASSLSTRQGAGTDTQYF

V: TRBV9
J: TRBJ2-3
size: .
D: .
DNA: TGTGCCAGCAGCGGAGGCTTTAGCACAGATACGCAGTATTTT
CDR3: CASSGGFSTDTQYF

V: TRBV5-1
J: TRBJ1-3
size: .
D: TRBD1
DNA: TGCGCCAGCAGCTTGGCGGACAGGGGTGCTGGAAACACCATATATTTT
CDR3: CASSLADRGAGNTIYF

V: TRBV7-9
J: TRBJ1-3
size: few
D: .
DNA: TGTGCCAGCAGCTGGGGCCGACCTGGAAACACCATATATTTT
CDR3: CASSWGRPGNTIYF

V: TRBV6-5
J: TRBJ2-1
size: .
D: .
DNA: TGTGCCAGCAGGGCGACGCTACGGGGGAACAATGAGCAGTTCTTC
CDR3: CASRATLRGNNEQFF

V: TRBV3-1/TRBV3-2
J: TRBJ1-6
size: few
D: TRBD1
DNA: TGTGCCAGCAGCCTTGGGACAGCTAATAATTCACCCCTCCACTTT
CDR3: CASSLGTANNSPLHF

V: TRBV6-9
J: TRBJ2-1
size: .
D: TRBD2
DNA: TGTGCCAGCAGTTATACCAGCGGGGTTCCTGACAATGAGCAGTTCTTC
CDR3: CASSYTSGVPDNEQFF

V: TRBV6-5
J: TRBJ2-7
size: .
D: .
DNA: TGTGCCGGAGGGACGGGGAGCTCCTACGAGCAGTACTTC
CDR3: CAGGTGSSYEQYF

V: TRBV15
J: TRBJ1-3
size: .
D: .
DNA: TGTGCCACCAGCAGAGATAGGGAGAGCTCTGGAAACACCATATATTTT
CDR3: CATSRDRESSGNTIYF

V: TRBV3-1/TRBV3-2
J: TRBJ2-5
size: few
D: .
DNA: TGTGCCAGCAGCTTCAACCAGGGGGGGCGAGAGACCCAGTACTTC
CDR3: CASSFNQGGRETQYF

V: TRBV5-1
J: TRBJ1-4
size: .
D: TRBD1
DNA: TGCGCCAGCAGCTTGGAAGCACCTCGGGACAGGAGAGGGATTGAAAAACTGTTTTTT
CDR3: CASSLEAPRDRRGIEKLFF

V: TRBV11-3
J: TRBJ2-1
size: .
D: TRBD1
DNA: TGTGCCAGCAGCTTAGATGGTACAGGGGGCTTTAATGAGCAGTTCTTC
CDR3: CASSLDGTGGFNEQFF

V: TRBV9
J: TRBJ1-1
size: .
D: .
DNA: TGTGCCAGCAGCCCCTTTTCTAAGAACACTGAAGCTTTCTTT
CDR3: CASSPFSKNTEAFF

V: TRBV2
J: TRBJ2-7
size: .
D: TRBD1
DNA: TGTGCCAGCAGGGAAAACCGGGACAGGGTCTTATACGAGCAGTACTTC
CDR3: CASRENRDRVLYEQYF

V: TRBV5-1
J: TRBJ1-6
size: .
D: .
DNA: TGCGCCAGCAGCTTGGACAGCTGGGATTCACCCCTCCACTTT
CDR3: CASSLDSWDSPLHF

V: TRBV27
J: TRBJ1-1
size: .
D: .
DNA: TGTGCCAGCAGTTTAAGCAGGGAGGTCAACACTGAAGCTTTCTTT
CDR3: CASSLSREVNTEAFF

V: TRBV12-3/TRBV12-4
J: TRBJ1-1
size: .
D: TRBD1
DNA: TGTGCCAGCAGGGACAGGGAGAACACTGAAGCTTTCTTT
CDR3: CASRDRENTEAFF

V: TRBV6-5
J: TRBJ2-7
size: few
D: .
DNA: TGTGCCAGCAGTTCTCCTAGGAAAGCCGAGCAGTACTTC
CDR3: CASSSPRKAEQYF

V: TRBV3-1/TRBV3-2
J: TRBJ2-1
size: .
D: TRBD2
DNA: TGTGCCAGCAGCCAACGACTAGCGGGGATATCTGAGCAGTTCTTC
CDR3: CASSQRLAGISEQFF

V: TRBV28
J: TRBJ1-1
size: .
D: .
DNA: TGTGCCAGCACCTCGAGCAGGGGGAACACTGAAGCTTTCTTT
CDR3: CASTSSRGNTEAFF

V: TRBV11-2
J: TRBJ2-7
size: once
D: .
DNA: TGTGCCAGCAGCCGAGGGACGGCGAGCTCCTACGAGCAGTACTTC
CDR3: CASSRGTASSYEQYF

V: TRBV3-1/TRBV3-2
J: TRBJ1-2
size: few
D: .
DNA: TGTGCCAGCAGCCCACTCCCGAGGCTCCTGCTCTATGGCTACACCTTC
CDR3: CASSPLPRLLLYGYTF

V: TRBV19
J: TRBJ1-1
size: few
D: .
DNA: TGTGCCAGTAGTATTGAGCTGTACACTGAAGCTTTCTTT
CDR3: CASSIELYTEAFF

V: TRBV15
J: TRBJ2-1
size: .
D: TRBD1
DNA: TGTGCCACCAGCAGAGATCCAGGGGGCGGTGAGCAGTTCTTC
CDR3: CATSRDPGGGEQFF

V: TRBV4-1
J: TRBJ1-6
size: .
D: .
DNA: TGCGCCAGCAGCCAGGGGGACGCGCCGAATTCACCCCTCCACTTT
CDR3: CASSQGDAPNSPLHF

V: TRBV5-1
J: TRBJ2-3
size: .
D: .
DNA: TGCGCCAGCAGCTTAACAGGAACTTTTCAGACAGATACGCAGTATTTT
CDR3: CASSLTGTFQTDTQYF

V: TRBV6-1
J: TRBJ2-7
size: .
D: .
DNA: TGTGCCAGCAGTGAAGTTGGGCAGGGGCCCAGGTTCTTC
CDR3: CASSEVGQGPRFF

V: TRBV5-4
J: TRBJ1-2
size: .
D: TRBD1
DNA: TGTGCCAGCAGCCCGGACAGGGGCTATGGCTACACCTTC
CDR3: CASSPDRGYGYTF

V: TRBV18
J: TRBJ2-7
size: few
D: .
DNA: TGTGCCAGCTCACCGAATAGTGAAAGCAGGGGAAGGGACGAGCAGTACTTC
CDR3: CASSPNSESRGRDEQYF

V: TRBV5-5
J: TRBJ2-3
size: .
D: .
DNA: TGTGCCAGCAGCTTTTCGGACAGCGATACGCAGTATTTT
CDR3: CASSFSDSDTQYF

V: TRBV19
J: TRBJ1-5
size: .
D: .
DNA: TGTGCCAGTAGTATCGGGACCTTTAGCAATCAGCCCCAGCATTTT
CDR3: CASSIGTFSNQPQHF

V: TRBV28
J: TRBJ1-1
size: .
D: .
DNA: TGTGCCAGCAGCCCTACCCAGGGTGGGGTCACTGAAGCTTTCTTT
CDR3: CASSPTQGGVTEAFF

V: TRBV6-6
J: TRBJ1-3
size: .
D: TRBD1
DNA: TGTGCCAGCAGCTCGACAGGGAACGGAAACACCATATATTTT
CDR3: CASSSTGNGNTIYF

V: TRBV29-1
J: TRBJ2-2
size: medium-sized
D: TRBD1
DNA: TGCAGCGTTGTTCCGGGACAGGGGGCAACCGGGGAGCTGTTTTTT
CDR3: CSVVPGQGATGELFF

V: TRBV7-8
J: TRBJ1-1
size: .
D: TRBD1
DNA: TGTGCCAGCAGTCGGACAGGGGTCGGAAGGACTGAAGCTTTCTTT
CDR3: CASSRTGVGRTEAFF

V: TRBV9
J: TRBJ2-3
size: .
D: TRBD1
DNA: TGTGCCAGCAGCGTAGTGGGGACAGGGTTTAACACAGATACGCAGTATTTT
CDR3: CASSVVGTGFNTDTQYF

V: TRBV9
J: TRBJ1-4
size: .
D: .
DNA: TGTGCCAGCAGCCCAACTAGACCGGGACTTCGGGGAGAAAAACTGTTTTTT
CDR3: CASSPTRPGLRGEKLFF

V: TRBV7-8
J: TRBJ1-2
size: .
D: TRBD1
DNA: TGTGCCAGCAGCTTAGGGGGACAGGGGGGGAACTATGGCTACACCTTC
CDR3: CASSLGGQGGNYGYTF

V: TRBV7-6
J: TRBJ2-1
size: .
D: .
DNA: TGTGCCAGCAGCCGGACAGTTTACAATGAGCAGTTCTTC
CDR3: CASSRTVYNEQFF

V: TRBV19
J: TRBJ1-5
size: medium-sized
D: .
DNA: TGTGCCAGTAGTGGGGAGATTCATAGCAATCAGCCCCAGCATTTT
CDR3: CASSGEIHSNQPQHF

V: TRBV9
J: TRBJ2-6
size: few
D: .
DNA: TGTGCCAGCAGCGTAGACCCAGGGATTTTGGCTGGGGCCAACGTCCTGACTTTC
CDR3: CASSVDPGILAGANVLTF

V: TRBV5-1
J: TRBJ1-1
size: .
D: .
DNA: TGCGCCAGCAGCTTGGAGCAGGGAAGAACTGAAGCTTTCTTT
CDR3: CASSLEQGRTEAFF

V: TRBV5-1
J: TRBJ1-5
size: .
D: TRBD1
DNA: TGCGCCAGCAGCCAGGGACAGCATCAGCCCCAGCATTTT
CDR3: CASSQGQHQPQHF

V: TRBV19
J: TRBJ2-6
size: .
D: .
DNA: TGTGCCAGTAGTCCCGGCTACAACCGTTTTGGGGCCAACGTCCTGACTTTC
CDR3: CASSPGYNRFGANVLTF

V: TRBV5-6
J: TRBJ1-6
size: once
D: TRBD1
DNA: TGTGCCAGCAGCCTTTATTGGCCGGGACAGGGTAATTCACCCCTCCACTTT
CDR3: CASSLYWPGQGNSPLHF